This TCR beta chain was found in a study of control samples from healthy donors and cancer patients. Trimming took 7 bases from V and 5 from J, leaving 18 bases between them. This CDR3 contains 14 residues. CDR1 and CDR2 from the germline V gene are SGDLS and YYNGEE. This clone was picked up one time. Libraries were prepared by immunoSEQ multiplex PCR; TCRdb keeps only in-frame clonotypes and omits some of them. The table lists roughly 120,000 clones, approximately 90% of them singletons. Input material: blood. This chain joins TRBV9 and TRBJ1-2; the D gene is possibly TRBD1 (5 bases). This TCR derives from a woman aged 45-59 years in good health. CDR3 residues: CASVGGDGKYGYTF. CDR3 DNA sequence: TGTGCCAGCGTAGGCGGGGACGGGAAATATGGCTACACCTTC.